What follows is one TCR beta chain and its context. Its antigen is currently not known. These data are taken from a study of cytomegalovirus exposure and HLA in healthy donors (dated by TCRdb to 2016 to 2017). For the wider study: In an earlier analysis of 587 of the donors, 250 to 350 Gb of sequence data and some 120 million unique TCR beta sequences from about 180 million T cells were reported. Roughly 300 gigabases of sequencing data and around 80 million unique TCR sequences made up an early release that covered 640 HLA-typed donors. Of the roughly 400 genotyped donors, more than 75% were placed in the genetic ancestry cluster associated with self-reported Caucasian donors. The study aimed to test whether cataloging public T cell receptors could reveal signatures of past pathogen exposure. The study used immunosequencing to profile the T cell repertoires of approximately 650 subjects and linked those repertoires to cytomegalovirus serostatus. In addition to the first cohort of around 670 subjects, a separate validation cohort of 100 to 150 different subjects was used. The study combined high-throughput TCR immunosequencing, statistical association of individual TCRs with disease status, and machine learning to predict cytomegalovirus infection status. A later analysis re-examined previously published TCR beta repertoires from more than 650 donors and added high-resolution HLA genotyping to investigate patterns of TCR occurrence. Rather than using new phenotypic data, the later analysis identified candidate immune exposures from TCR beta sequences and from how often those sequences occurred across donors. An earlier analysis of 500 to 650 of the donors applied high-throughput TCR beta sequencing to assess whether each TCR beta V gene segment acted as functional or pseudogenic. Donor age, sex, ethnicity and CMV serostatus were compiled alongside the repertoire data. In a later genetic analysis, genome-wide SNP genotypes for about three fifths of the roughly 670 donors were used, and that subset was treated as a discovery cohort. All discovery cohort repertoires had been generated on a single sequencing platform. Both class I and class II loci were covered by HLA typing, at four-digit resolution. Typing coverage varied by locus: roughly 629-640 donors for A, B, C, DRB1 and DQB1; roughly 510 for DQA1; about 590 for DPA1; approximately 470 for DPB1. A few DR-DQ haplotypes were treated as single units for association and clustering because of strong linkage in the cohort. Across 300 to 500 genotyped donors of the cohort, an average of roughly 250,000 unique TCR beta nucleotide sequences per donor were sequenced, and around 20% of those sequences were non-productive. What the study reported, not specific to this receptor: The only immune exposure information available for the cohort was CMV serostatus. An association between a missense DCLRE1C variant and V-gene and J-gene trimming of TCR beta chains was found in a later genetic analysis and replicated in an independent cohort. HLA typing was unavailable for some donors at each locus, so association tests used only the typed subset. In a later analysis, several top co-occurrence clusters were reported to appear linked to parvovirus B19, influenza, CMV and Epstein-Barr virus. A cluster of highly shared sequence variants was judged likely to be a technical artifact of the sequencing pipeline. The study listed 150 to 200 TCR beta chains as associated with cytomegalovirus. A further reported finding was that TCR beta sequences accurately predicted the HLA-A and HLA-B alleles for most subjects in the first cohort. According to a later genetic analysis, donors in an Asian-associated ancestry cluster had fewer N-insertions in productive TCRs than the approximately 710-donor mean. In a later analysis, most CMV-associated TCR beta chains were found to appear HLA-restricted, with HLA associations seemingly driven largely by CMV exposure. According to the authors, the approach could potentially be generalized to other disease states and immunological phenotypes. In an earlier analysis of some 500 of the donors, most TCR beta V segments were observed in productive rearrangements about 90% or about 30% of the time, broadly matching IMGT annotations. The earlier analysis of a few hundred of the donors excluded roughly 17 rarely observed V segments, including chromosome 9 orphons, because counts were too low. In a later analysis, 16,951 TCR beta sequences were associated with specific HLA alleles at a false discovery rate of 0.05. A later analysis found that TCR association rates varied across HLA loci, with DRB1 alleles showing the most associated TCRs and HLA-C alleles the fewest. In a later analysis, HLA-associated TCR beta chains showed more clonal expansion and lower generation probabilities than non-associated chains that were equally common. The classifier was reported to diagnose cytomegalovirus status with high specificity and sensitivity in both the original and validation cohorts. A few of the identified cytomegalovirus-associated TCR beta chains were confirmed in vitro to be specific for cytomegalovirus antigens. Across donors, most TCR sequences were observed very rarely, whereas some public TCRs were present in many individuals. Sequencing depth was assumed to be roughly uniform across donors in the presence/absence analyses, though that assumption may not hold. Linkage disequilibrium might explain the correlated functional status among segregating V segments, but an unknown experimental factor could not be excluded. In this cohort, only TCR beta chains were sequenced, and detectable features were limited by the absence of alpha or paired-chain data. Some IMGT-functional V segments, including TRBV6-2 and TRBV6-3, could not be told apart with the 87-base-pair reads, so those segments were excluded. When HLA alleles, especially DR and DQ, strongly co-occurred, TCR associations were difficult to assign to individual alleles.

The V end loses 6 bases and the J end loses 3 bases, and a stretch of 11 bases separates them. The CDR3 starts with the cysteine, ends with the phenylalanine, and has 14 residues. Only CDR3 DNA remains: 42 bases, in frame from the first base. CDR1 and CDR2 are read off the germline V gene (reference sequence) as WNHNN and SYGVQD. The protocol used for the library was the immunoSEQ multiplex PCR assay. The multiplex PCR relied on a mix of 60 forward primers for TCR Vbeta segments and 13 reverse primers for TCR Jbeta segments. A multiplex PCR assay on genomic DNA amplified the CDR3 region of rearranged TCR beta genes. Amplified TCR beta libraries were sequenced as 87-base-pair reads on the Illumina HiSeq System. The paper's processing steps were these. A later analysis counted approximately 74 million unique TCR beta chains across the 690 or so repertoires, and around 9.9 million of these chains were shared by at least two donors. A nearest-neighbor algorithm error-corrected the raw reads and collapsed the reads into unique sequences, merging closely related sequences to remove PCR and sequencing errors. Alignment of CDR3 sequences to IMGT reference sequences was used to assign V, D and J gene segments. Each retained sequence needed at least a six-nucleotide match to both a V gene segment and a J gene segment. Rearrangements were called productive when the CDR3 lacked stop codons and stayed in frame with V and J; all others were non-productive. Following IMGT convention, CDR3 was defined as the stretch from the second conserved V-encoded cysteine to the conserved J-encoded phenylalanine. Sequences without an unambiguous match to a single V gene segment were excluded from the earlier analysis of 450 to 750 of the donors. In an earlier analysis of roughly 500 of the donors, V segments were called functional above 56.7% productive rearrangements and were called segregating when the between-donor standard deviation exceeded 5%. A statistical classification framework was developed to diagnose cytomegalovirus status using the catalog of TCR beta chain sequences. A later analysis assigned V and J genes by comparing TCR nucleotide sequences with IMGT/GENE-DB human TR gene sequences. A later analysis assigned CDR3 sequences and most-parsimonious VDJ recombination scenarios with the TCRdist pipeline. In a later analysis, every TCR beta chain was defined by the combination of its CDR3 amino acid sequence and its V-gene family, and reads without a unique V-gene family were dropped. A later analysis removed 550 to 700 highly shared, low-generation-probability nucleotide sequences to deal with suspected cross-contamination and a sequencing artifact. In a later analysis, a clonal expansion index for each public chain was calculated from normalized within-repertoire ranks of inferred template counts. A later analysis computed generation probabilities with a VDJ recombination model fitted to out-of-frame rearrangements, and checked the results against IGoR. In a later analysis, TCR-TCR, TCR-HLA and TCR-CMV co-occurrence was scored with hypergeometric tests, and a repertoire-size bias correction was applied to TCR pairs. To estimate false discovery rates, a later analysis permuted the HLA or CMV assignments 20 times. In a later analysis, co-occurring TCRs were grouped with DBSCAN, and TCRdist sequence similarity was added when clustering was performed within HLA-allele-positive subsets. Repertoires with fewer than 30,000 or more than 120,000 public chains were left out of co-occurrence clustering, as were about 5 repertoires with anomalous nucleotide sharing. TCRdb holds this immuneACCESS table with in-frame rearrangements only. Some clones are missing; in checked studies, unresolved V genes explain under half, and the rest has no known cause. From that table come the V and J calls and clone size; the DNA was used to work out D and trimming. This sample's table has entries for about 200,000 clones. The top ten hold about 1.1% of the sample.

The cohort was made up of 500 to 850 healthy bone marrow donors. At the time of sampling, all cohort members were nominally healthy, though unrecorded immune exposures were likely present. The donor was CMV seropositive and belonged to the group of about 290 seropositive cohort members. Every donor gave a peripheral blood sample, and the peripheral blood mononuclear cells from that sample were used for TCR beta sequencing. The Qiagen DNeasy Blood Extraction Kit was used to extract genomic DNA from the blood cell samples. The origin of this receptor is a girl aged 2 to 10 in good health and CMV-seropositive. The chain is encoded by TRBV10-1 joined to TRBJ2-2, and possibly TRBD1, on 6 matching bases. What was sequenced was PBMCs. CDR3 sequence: CASRQDRYTGELFF. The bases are TGCGCCAGCAGACAGGACAGATACACCGGGGAGCTGTTTTTT.